This T cell receptor (beta chain) is from a study of Ad26.COV2.S vaccination and SARS-CoV-2 variants. Study findings and constraints: Breadth of non-spike TCRs did not differ between vaccinees and placebo recipients.

Of note for this clone: What it binds is unknown.

The treatment is: around 19 received Ad26.COV2.S at low or high dose, single or two shots; a few received placebo; per-sample allocation not given. Samples came from day 63 after the first vaccine or placebo injection. CDR3 length: 13 residues. Sequencing was performed with immunoSEQ multiplex PCR; in TCRdb, only in-frame clones are kept and a portion is missing. This repertoire shows 410,000 or so clones, approximately 90% found once; its top ten account for 1.5% to 2%. The specimen was peripheral blood, collected in a trial of Ad26.COV2.S vaccine versus placebo. The receptor comes from a person between 18 and 59 years old who received the Ad26.COV2.S COVID-19 vaccine or a placebo. This rearrangement joins TRBV21-1 to TRBJ1-1; no check of the table's D call, TRBD1, against the DNA was made. TRBV21-1 corresponds to a pseudogene. CDR3 DNA: TGTGCCAGCAGCTGCAGGGTTTTCACTGAAGCTTTCTTT. Translation: CASSCRVFTEAFF.